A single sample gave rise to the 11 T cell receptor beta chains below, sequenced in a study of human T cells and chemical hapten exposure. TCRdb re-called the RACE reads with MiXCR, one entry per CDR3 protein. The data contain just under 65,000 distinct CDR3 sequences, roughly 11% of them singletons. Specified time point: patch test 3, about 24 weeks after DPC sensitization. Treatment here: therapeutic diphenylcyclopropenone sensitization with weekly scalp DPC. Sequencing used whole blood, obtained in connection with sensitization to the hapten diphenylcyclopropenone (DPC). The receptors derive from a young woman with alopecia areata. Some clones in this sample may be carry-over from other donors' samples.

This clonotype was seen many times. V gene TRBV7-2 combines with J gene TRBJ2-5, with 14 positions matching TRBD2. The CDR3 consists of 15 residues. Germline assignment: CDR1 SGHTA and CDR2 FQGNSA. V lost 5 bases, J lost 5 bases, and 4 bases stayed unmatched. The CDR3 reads CASSRLAGGSETQYF. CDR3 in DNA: TGTGCCAGCAGCAGACTAGCGGGAGGGTCGGAGACCCAGTACTTC.

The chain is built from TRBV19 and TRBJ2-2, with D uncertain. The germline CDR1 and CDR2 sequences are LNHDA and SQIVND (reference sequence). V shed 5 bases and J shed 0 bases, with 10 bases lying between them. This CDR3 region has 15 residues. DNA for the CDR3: TGTGCCAGTAGTCGGGCGGAAACGAACACCGGGGAGCTGTTTTTT. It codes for CASSRAETNTGELFF.

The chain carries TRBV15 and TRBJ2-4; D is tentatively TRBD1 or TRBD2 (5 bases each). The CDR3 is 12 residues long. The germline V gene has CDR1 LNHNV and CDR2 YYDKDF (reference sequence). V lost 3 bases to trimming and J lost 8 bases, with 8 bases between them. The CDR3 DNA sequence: TGTGCCACCAGCAGGGGACCGGACATTCAGTACTTC. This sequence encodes CATSRGPDIQYF.

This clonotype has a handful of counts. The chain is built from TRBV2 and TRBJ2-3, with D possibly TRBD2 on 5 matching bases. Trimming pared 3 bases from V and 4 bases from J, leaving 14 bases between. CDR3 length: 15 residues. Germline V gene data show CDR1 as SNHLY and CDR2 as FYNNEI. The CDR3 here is CASSDSLASSDTQYF. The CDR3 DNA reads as TGTGCCAGCAGTGATTCCCTGGCTAGCTCAGATACGCAGTATTTT. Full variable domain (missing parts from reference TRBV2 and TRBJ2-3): EPEVTQTPSHQVTQMGQEVILRCVPISNHLYFYWYRQILGQKVEFLVSFYNNEISEKSEIFDDQFSVERPDGSNFTLKIRSTKLEDSAMYFCASSDSLASSDTQYFGPGTRLTVL.

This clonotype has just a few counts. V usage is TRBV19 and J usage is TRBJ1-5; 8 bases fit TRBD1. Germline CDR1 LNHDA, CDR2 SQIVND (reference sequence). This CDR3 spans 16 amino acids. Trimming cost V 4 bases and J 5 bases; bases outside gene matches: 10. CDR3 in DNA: TGTGCCAGTAGTACCGCAGGGGGCTATCTGGATCAGCCCCAGCATTTT. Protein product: CASSTAGGYLDQPQHF. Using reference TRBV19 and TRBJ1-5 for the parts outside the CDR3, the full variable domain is DGGITQSPKYLFRKEGQNVTLSCEQNLNHDAMYWYRQDPGQGLRLIYYSQIVNDFQKGDIAEGYSVSREKKESFPLTVTSAQKNPTAFYLCASSTAGGYLDQPQHFGDGTRLSIL.

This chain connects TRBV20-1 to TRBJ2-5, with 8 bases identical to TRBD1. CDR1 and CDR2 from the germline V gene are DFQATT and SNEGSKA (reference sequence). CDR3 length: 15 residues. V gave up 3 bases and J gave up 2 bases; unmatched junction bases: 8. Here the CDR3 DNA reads TGCAGTGCTAGTTTATATCGGACAGGGCAAGAGACCCAGTACTTC. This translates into CSASLYRTGQETQYF.

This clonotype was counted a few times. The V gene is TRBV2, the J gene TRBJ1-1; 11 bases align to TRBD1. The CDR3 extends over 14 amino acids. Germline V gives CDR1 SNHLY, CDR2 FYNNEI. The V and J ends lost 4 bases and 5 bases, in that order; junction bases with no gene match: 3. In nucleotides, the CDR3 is TGTGCCAGCAGTGGGACAGGGGGCCGGACTGAAGCTTTCTTT. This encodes CASSGTGGRTEAFF.

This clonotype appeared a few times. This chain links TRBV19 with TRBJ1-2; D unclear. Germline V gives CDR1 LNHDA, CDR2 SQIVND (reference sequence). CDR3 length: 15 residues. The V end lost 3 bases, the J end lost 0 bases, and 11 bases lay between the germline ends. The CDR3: CASSMEAGTNYGYTF. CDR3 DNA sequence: TGTGCCAGTAGTATGGAGGCAGGCACTAACTATGGCTACACCTTC.

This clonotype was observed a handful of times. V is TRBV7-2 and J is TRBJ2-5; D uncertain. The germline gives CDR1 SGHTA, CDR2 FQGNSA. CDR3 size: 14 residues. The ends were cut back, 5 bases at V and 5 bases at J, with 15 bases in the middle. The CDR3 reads CASSPEASPETQYF. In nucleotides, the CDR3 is TGTGCCAGCAGCCCCGAGGCGTCGCCGGAGACCCAGTACTTC. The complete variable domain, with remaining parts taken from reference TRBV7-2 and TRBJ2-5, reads GAGVSQSPSNKVTEKGKDVELRCDPISGHTALYWYRQSLGQGLEFLIYFQGNSAPDKSGLPSDRFSAERTGGSVSTLTIQRTQQEDSAVYLCASSPEASPETQYFGPGTRLLVL.

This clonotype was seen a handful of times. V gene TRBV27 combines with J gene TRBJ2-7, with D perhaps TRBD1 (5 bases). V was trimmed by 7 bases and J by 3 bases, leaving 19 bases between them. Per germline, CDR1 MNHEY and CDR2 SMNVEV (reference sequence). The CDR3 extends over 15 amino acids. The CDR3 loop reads CASNPHPPGHYEQYF. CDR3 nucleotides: TGTGCCAGCAACCCGCACCCACCCGGACACTACGAGCAGTACTTC.

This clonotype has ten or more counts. The CDR3, as DNA: TGTGCCAGCTCAGCCGGGGGAGGGGAGCACTATGGCTACACCTTC. Translated, it gives CASSAGGGEHYGYTF. The gene calls are TRBV18 and TRBJ1-2; D possibly corresponds to TRBD1 (5 bases). The V end was cut by 5 bases, the J end by 3 bases, with 16 bases between. The CDR3 is made up of 15 amino acids. Germline V gene sequence: CDR1 KGHSH, CDR2 LQKENI.